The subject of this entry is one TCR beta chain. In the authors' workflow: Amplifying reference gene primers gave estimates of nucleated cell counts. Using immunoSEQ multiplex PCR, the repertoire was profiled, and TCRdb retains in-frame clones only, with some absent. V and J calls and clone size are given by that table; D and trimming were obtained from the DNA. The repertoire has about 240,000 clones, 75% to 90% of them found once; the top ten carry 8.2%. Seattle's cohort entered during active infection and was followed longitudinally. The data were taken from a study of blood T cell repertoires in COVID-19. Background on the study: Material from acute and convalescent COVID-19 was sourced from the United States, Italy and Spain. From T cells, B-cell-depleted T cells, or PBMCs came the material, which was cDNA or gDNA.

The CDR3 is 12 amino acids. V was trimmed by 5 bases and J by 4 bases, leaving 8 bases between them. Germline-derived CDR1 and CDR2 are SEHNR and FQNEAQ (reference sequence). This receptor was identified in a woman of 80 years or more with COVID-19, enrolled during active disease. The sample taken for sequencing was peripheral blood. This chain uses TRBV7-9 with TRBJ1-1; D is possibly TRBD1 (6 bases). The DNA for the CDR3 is TGTGCCAGCAGCCGAGGGGGCACTGAAGCTTTCTTT. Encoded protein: CASSRGGTEAFF.